The sequence of this T cell receptor beta chain was determined in a study of T cells in Graves' hyperthyroidism and ophthalmopathy. There were TCR beta CDR3 regions amplified from RNA transcripts. The study used the HTBI primer set for a first-round RT-PCR of the TCR CDR3. Each CDR3 protein is one row after TCRdb ran MiXCR on the multiplex PCR reads. The sample includes around 600,000 distinct CDR3 sequences, 15% to 18% of them seen just once. CDR1 is PRHDT, CDR2 FYEKMQ, per germline (reference sequence). The CDR3 covers 16 residues. Unmatched junction bases numbered 8, after V lost 5 bases and J lost 0 bases.

Input material: blood. This clonotype was sampled from a woman aged 25 to 39 with Graves' hyperthyroidism. The V and J genes are TRBV13 and TRBJ2-7; 9 positions agree with TRBD2. CDR3 nucleotide sequence: TGTGCCAGCAGCGTAGCGGCTAGCGGGGCCTCCTACGAGCAGTACTTC. Protein product: CASSVAASGASYEQYF.